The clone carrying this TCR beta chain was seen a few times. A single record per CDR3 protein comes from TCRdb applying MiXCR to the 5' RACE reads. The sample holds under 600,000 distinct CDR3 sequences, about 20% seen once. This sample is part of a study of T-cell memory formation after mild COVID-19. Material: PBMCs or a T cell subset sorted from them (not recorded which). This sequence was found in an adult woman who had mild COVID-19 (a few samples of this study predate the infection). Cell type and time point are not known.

The CDR3 DNA is TGTGCCAGCCCTGGGGGCTCTGGAAACACCATATATTTT. Translation: CASPGGSGNTIYF. The chain is built from TRBV12-3 or TRBV12-4 and TRBJ1-3; a weak D match, TRBD1 (5 bases). V lost 8 bases and J lost 0, with 8 bases in between. There are 13 residues in the CDR3.